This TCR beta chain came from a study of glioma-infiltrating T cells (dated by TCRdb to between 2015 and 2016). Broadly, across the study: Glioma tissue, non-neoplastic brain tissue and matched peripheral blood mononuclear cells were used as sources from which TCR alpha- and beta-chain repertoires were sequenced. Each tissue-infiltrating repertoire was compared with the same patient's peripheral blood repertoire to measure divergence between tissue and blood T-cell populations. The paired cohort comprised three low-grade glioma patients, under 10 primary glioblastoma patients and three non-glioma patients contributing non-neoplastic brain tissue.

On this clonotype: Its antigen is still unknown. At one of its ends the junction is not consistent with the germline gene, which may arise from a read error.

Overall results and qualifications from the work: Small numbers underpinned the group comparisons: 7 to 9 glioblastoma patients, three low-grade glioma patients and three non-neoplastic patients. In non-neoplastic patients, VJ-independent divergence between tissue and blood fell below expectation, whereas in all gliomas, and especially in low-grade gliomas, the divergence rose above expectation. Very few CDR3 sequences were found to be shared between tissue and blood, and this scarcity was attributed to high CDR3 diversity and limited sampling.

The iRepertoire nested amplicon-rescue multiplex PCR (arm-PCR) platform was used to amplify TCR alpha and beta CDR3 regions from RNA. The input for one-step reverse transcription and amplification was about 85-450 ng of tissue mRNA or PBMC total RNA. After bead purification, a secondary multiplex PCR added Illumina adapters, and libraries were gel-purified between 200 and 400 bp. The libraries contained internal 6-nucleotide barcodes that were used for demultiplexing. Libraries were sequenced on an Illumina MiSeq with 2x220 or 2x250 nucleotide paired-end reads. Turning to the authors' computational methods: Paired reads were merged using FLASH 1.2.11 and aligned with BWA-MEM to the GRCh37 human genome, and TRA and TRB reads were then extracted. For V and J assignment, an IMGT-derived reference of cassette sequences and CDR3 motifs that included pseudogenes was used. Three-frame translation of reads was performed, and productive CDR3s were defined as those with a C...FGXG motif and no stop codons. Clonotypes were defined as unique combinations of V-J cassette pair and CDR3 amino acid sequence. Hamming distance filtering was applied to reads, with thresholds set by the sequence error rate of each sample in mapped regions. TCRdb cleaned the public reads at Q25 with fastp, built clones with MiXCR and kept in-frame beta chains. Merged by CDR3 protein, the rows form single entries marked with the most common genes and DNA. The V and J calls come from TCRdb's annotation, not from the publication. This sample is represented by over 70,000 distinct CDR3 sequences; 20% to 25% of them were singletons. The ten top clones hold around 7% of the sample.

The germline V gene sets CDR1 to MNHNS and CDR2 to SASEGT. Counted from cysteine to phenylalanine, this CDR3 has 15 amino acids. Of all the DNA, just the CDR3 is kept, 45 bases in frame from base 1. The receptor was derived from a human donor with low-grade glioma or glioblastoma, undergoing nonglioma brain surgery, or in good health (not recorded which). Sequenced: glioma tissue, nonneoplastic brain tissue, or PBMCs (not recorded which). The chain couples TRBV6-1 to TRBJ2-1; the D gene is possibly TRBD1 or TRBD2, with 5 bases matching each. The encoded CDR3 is CASSAHGDPYNEQFF. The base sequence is TGTGCTAGCAGTGCACATGGGGACCCCTACAATGAGCAGTTCTTC.